The clone carrying this TCR beta chain was detected only a few times. Distinct nucleotide sequences in the sample also encode this CDR3. The sample belongs to a study of blood T cell repertoires in COVID-19. Study-level information: There were acute and convalescent COVID-19 samples, and they came from the United States, Italy and Spain.

In the authors' workflow: The assay estimated nucleated cells by amplifying reference gene primers. Produced via immunoSEQ multiplex PCR; TCRdb's table is partial and in-frame only. The V and J calls and clone size were taken over from that table, and D and trimming were inferred from the DNA. The sample lists fewer than 250,000 clones, roughly 81% seen once, with about 4% in the top ten. Per germline, CDR1 MDHEN and CDR2 SYDVKM. This CDR3 contains 12 residues. Trimming cost V 5 bases and J 2 bases, with 6 bases left between them. The source of this sequence is a man aged 45-60 years with acute or convalescent COVID-19. The chain recombines TRBV28 with TRBJ1-2, with D perhaps TRBD1 (6 bases). Sequencing was carried out using peripheral blood. As DNA, the CDR3 is TGTGCCAGCAGTAGGGGGAACTATGGCTACACCTTC. Translating gives CASSRGNYGYTF.